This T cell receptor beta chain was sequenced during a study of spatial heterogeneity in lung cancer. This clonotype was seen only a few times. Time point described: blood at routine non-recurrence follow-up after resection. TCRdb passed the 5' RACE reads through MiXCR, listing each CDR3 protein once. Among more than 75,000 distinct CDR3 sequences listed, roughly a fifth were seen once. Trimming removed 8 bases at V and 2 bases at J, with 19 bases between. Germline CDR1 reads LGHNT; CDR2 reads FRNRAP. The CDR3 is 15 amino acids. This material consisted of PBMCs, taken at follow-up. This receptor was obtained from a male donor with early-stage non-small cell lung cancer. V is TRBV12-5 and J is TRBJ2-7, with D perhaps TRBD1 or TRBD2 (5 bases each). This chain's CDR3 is CASSGSISGAYEQYF. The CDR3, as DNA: TGTGCTAGTTCAGGGAGTATTAGTGGGGCCTACGAGCAGTACTTC.